This TCR beta chain was profiled in a study of CD8 T cells in ankylosing spondylitis. Study-level findings and limits: Matched ankylosing spondylitis synovial fluid reportedly contained a significantly enriched population of disease-linked clones.

Researchers built TCR beta libraries using quantitative 5'-RACE with molecular barcodes. TCRdb redid the calling of the 5' RACE reads with MiXCR, one entry per CDR3 protein. The table has over 150,000 distinct CDR3 sequences, roughly 18% seen once. V trimming: 5 bases; J trimming: 2 bases; junction bases outside the gene matches: 3. Germline CDR1 and CDR2: SEHNR and FQNEAQ (reference sequence). The CDR3 is 15 residues long. This clonotype was recorded many times. Its matching antigen is unknown. The rearrangement uses TRBV7-9 and TRBJ2-6; 7 positions match TRBD1. The source of this sequence is a male donor aged 10-29 years with ankylosing spondylitis or in good health (not recorded which). The sequencing sample was made of blood, either unsorted or a sorted T cell fraction (not recorded which). The CDR3 nucleotides are TGTGCCAGCAGCAGAACAGGGGCTGGGGCCAACGTCCTGACTTTC. It encodes CASSRTGAGANVLTF.